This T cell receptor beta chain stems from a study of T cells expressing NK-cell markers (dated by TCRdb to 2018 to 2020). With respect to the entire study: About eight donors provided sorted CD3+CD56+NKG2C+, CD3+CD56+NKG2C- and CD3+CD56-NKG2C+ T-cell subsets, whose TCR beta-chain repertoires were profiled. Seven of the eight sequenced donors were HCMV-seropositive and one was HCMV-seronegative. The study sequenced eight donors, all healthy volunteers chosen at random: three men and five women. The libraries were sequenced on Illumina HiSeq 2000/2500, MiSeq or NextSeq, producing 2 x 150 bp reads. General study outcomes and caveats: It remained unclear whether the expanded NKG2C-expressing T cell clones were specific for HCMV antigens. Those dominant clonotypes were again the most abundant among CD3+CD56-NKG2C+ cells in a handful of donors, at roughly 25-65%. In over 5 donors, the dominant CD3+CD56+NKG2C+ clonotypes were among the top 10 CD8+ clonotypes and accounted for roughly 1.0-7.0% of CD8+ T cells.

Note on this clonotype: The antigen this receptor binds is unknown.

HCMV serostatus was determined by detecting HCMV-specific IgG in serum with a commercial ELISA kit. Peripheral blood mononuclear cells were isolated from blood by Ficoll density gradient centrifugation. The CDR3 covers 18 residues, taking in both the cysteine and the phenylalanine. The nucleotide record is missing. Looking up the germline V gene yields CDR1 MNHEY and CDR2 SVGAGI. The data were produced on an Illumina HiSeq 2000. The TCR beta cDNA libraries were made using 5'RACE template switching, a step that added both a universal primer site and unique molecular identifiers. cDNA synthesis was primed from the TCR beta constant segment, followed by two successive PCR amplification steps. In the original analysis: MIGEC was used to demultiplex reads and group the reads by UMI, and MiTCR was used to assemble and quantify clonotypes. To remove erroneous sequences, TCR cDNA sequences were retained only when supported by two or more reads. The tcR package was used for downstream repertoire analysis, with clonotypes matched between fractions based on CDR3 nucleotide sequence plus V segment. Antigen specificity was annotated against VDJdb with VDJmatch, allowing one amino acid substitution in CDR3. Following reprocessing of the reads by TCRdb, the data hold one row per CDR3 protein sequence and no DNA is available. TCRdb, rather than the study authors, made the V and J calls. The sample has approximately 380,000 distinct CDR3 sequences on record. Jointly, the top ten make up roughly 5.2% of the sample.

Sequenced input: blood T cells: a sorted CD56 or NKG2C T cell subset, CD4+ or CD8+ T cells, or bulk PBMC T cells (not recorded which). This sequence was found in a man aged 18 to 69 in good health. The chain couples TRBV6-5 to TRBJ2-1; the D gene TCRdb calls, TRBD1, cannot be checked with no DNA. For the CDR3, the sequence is CASSWTGARGKSYNEQFF.